A single sample gave rise to the 22 T cell receptor beta chains below, sequenced in a study of cytomegalovirus exposure and HLA in healthy donors. Primers for the PCR totalled 60 Vbeta and 13 Jbeta. Method: immunoSEQ multiplex PCR; TCRdb's copy keeps in-frame clones and lacks some. This table has roughly 60,000 clones, roughly 77% appearing once. The sample taken for sequencing was PBMCs. Receptors were obtained from a woman aged 25 to 39 in good health and CMV-seronegative.

This chain connects TRBV6-6 to TRBJ2-3; D is uncertain. V shed 2 bases and J shed 5 bases, with 8 bases lying between them. The CDR3 is 13 amino acids. From germline, CDR1 is MNHNY and CDR2 SVGAGI (reference sequence). This CDR3 reads CASSYSEKDTQYF. The CDR3 coding sequence is TGTGCCAGCAGTTACAGCGAGAAAGATACGCAGTATTTT.

V is TRBV7-6 and J is TRBJ2-1; TRBD1 is a possible D gene (6 bases). The V gene's germline CDR1 is SGHVS and CDR2 FNYEAQ. The CDR3 is 15 amino acids. Deletions cut 0 bases from V and 8 bases from J, with 14 bases between. CDR3 residues: CASSLANGPGDEQFF. The CDR3 DNA reads TGTGCCAGCAGCTTAGCAAATGGACCAGGGGATGAGCAGTTCTTC.

The chain joins TRBV25-1 to TRBJ2-4, with a tentative D call TRBD1 (6 bases). V gave up 7 bases and J gave up 3 bases, with 22 bases separating them. In germline, CDR1 is MGHDK, CDR2 SYGVNS. The CDR3 runs to 17 residues. The CDR3 DNA sequence: TGTGCCAGCACTGGAGAACAGGGTGGGGAAGGCAAAAACATTCAGTACTTC. It codes for CASTGEQGGEGKNIQYF. The entire variable domain, with the rest obtained from reference TRBV25-1 and TRBJ2-4, is as follows: EADIYQTPRYLVIGTGKKITLECSQTMGHDKMYWYQQDPGMELHLIHYSYGVNSTEKGDLSSESTVSRIRTEHFPLTLESARPSHTSQYLCASTGEQGGEGKNIQYFGAGTRLSVL.

The rearrangement uses TRBV25-1 and TRBJ2-1, with 11 bases aligning to TRBD2. The CDR3 loop spans 15 amino acids. The germline CDR1 and CDR2 sequences are MGHDK and SYGVNS. V shed 9 bases, J shed 3 bases, and the junction held 7 bases outside the gene matches. Here the CDR3 DNA reads TGTGCCAGTGCTCCGGGACTAGCGGTCTACAATGAGCAGTTCTTC. Residues: CASAPGLAVYNEQFF. The entire variable domain, with the rest obtained from reference TRBV25-1 and TRBJ2-1, is as follows: EADIYQTPRYLVIGTGKKITLECSQTMGHDKMYWYQQDPGMELHLIHYSYGVNSTEKGDLSSESTVSRIRTEHFPLTLESARPSHTSQYLCASAPGLAVYNEQFFGPGTRLTVL.

V is TRBV15 and J is TRBJ2-5; 8 nucleotides match TRBD2. CDR1 is LNHNV, CDR2 YYDKDF, per germline (reference sequence). V lost 5 bases and J lost 1; bases outside the gene matches: 9. There are 16 residues in the CDR3. CDR3 region: CATSGTSGRIQETQYF. The CDR3 coding sequence is TGTGCCACCAGCGGAACTAGCGGAAGAATCCAAGAGACCCAGTACTTC.

This clone turned up a few times. The chain combines TRBV20-1 with TRBJ1-1, with D uncertain. Per the germline V gene, CDR1 is DFQATT and CDR2 is SNEGSKA (reference sequence). The CDR3 totals 10 residues. Between the trimmed V and J ends, which lost 8 bases and 1 base, there was a span of 5 bases. CDR3 amino acids: CSPSNTEAFF. As DNA, the CDR3 is TGCAGTCCGTCGAACACTGAAGCTTTCTTT.

In this sample, this clone turned up once. This chain joins TRBV4-1 and TRBJ2-6, with 9 positions matching TRBD2. V lost 0 bases, J lost 0 bases, and 9 bases stayed unmatched. The CDR3 runs to 20 residues. Germline CDR1 and CDR2: MGHRA and YSYEKL. This CDR3 reads CASSQDRTAGGFSGANVLTF. CDR3 coding DNA: TGCGCCAGCAGCCAAGATCGGACAGCGGGAGGTTTCTCTGGGGCCAACGTCCTGACTTTC.

The gene calls are TRBV7-9 and TRBJ1-1, with D perhaps TRBD1 (5 bases). This CDR3 contains 16 residues. The V gene lost 4 bases and the J gene lost 1 base, with 16 bases spanning the gap. Per the germline V gene, CDR1 is SEHNR and CDR2 is FQNEAQ (reference sequence). Written as DNA, the CDR3 is TGTGCCAGCAGCTCGACCCGGGTCACAGGGAACACTGAAGCTTTCTTT. Protein sequence: CASSSTRVTGNTEAFF. Combining the CDR3 with reference TRBV7-9 and TRBJ1-1 gives the whole variable domain DTGVSQNPRHKITKRGQNVTFRCDPISEHNRLYWYRQTLGQGPEFLTYFQNEAQLEKSRLLSDRFSAERPKGSFSTLEIQRTEQGDSAMYLCASSSTRVTGNTEAFFGQGTRLTVV.

This clone was seen more than once but under ten times. V and J are TRBV5-1 and TRBJ1-2; D is possibly TRBD1 (5 bases). This CDR3 is built from 15 residues. Trimming left V 3 bases short and J 1 base short, with 13 bases between. Germline V CDR1 and CDR2: SGHRS, YFSETQ. CDR3 sequence reads: CASSWGGRDNYGYTF. CDR3 sequence (DNA): TGCGCCAGCAGCTGGGGGGGAAGGGATAACTATGGCTACACCTTC. Combining the CDR3 with reference TRBV5-1 and TRBJ1-2 gives the whole variable domain KAGVTQTPRYLIKTRGQQVTLSCSPISGHRSVSWYQQTPGQGLQFLFEYFSETQRNKGNFPGRFSGRQFSNSRSEMNVSTLELGDSALYLCASSWGGRDNYGYTFGSGTRLTVV.

The rearrangement uses TRBV28 and TRBJ2-5, with 10 bases aligning to TRBD1. CDR3 size: 17 residues. Germline V lookup: CDR1 MDHEN, CDR2 SYDVKM. The V gene end was trimmed by 3 bases and the J gene end by 5 bases; junction bases not matched to a gene: 12. For the CDR3, the DNA is TGTGCCAGCAGTTTCCGGGACAGGGGACCGAAGGGGGAGACCCAGTACTTC. The encoded protein is CASSFRDRGPKGETQYF.

This clone has just a few counts. This chain joins TRBV27 and TRBJ1-4; D call uncertain. The ends were cut back, 5 bases at V and 8 bases at J, with 18 bases in the middle. CDR3 length: 15 residues. Germline CDR1 MNHEY, CDR2 SMNVEV (reference sequence). CDR3 sequence reads: CASSPRRGGGEKLFF. CDR3 nucleotides: TGTGCCAGCAGTCCCCGCCGGGGAGGAGGGGAAAAACTGTTTTTT.

The chain carries TRBV7-9 and TRBJ1-2; D might be TRBD1 (6 bases). Germline-derived CDR1 and CDR2 are SEHNR and FQNEAQ (reference sequence). V was cut by 1 base and J by 5 bases, with 17 bases left in between. The CDR3 has 16 residues. In nucleotides, the CDR3 is TGTGCCAGCAGCTTAGACGGCAGGGGCCTTTCGTATGGCTACACCTTC. Its protein product is CASSLDGRGLSYGYTF.

The chain recombines TRBV7-2 with TRBJ2-7; 9 positions agree with TRBD2. CDR1 and CDR2 (germline): SGHTA, FQGNSA. The ends lost 5 bases at V and 6 bases at J; junction bases unmatched: 8. The CDR3 length is 14 residues. CDR3 coding DNA: TGTGCCAGCAGCAGGGCGGGAGGGTTCTCCGAGCAGTACGTC. Residues: CASSRAGGFSEQYV.

The chain carries TRBV4-3 and TRBJ2-5; the match to TRBD2 covers 8 bases. V lost 1 base to trimming and J lost 2 bases; unmatched junction nucleotides: 3. This CDR3 is built from 15 residues. The germline gives CDR1 LGHNA, CDR2 YSLEER. The CDR3 region is CASSQGLASQETQYF. The CDR3, as DNA: TGCGCCAGCAGCCAAGGACTAGCGTCACAAGAGACCCAGTACTTC.

The chain has TRBV10-2 and TRBJ1-3; D call uncertain. V lost 2 bases, J lost 8 bases, and 7 bases lay in between. This CDR3 contains 12 residues. Germline V gives CDR1 WSHSY, CDR2 SAAADI. The CDR3 DNA sequence: TGCGCCAGCAGTGAGACGGTGGACACCATATATTTT. Translated: CASSETVDTIYF.

A few counts support this clone. The V gene is TRBV6-5, the J gene TRBJ2-1; unclear D gene. This CDR3 contains 12 residues. Trimming removed 5 bases at V and 8 bases at J, with 10 bases between. Germline lookup yields CDR1 MNHEY and CDR2 SVGAGI. The CDR3 DNA reads as TGTGCCAGCAGTGCCGGGTCCGATGAGCAGTTCTTC. As protein: CASSAGSDEQFF.

The J gene is TRBJ2-7, the V gene TRBV10-3; maybe TRBD1 (6 bases). Looked up from germline, CDR1 is ENHRY and CDR2 is SYGVKD. Trimming stripped 0 bases from V and 0 bases from J, with 12 bases between. The CDR3 runs 16 residues. The CDR3 coding sequence is TGTGCCATCAGTGAGTCGATACGGACAGTCTCCTACGAGCAGTACTTC. The encoded protein is CAISESIRTVSYEQYF.

This clone occurred once. This chain links TRBV5-1 with TRBJ2-3, with 9 positions matching TRBD2. This CDR3 is 19 amino acids long. Germline V gene data show CDR1 as SGHRS and CDR2 as YFSETQ. Trimming removed 0 bases from V and 6 bases from J; junction bases left unmatched: 17. The CDR3 loop is CASSLGFLGLAGAGDTQYF. As DNA, the CDR3 is TGCGCCAGCAGCTTGGGCTTTTTGGGATTAGCGGGAGCTGGGGATACGCAGTATTTT.

The rearrangement uses TRBV9 and TRBJ2-7; D possibly corresponds to TRBD1 (6 bases). Trimming shortened V by 0 bases and J by 2 bases, and 9 bases separated the two germline ends. This CDR3 is built from 14 residues. Looked up from germline, CDR1 is SGDLS and CDR2 is YYNGEE. This chain's CDR3 is CASSVDRVPYEQYF. The CDR3 DNA reads TGTGCCAGCAGCGTAGACAGGGTCCCCTACGAGCAGTACTTC.

This clone was detected only a few times. The chain carries TRBV5-6 and TRBJ2-1; possible D gene TRBD2, 6 bases. The V gene lost 0 bases and the J gene lost 3 bases, with 10 bases spanning the gap. From germline, CDR1 is SGHDT and CDR2 YYEEEE. The CDR3 is made up of 15 amino acids. The CDR3 here is CASSLAGVHYNEQFF. CDR3 DNA sequence: TGTGCCAGCAGCTTGGCGGGAGTGCACTACAATGAGCAGTTCTTC.

The chain has TRBV27 and TRBJ2-7; D might be TRBD2 (6 bases). The V gene lost 2 bases and the J gene lost 4 bases, with 21 bases spanning the gap. The germline gives CDR1 MNHEY, CDR2 SMNVEV (reference sequence). The CDR3 runs 17 residues. The CDR3 nucleotides are TGTGCCAGCAGTTTAGGGGACTCCTCTTCTACACTATACGAGCAGTACTTC. This sequence encodes CASSLGDSSSTLYEQYF.

The chain combines TRBV28 with TRBJ1-5; possible D gene TRBD1, 5 bases. The CDR3 covers 14 residues. V was trimmed by 2 bases and J by 6 bases, leaving 11 bases between them. CDR1 MDHEN and CDR2 SYDVKM come from the germline V gene. CDR3 sequence (DNA): TGTGCCAGCAGTTTAGGGGCAGAGATTCAGCCCCAGCATTTT. It translates to CASSLGAEIQPQHF.